Following are 31 T cell receptor beta chains from one sample sequenced in a study of blood T cell repertoires in COVID-19. TCRdb keeps only in-frame clones here, not all; method: immunoSEQ multiplex PCR. The data show about 220,000 clones, around three quarters seen once. The sample consisted of peripheral blood. All receptors derive from a woman in her seventies with acute or convalescent COVID-19.

The V gene is TRBV6-5, the J gene TRBJ2-7; tentatively, D is TRBD1 (6 bases). V gave up 6 bases and J gave up 3 bases, with 15 bases separating them. The CDR3 is 14 residues long. Germline V gene lookup returns CDR1 MNHEY and CDR2 SVGAGI. The CDR3 spells CASRAWGQDYEQYF. Here the CDR3 DNA reads TGTGCCAGCAGAGCCTGGGGGCAGGACTACGAGCAGTACTTC.

This clone was counted a single time. The V call is TRBV29-1, the J call TRBJ2-7; 7 bases align to TRBD2. Germline trimming cut 0 bases from V and 6 bases from J; bases unmatched to any gene: 2. This CDR3 is 12 amino acids long. Germline V CDR1 and CDR2: SQVTM, ANQGSEA. The CDR3 DNA follows: TGCAGCGTTGAAGATGGGGGGGGCGAGCAGTACTTC. Encoded protein: CSVEDGGGEQYF.

This clone was recorded once. The chain is built from TRBV9 and TRBJ1-1, with 12 bases identical to TRBD1. The CDR3 length is 17 residues. With V trimmed by 3 bases and J by 1 base, 7 bases remained unmatched. Germline V gene lookup returns CDR1 SGDLS and CDR2 YYNGEE. CDR3 residues: CASSAGQGAGTNTEAFF. For the CDR3, the DNA is TGTGCCAGCAGCGCGGGACAGGGGGCTGGAACGAACACTGAAGCTTTCTTT.

This clone was observed a handful of times. The rearrangement joins TRBV23-1 to TRBJ1-6; TRBD1 agrees at 8 bases. TRBV23-1 is annotated as an ORF whose role is uncertain. Losses at the gene ends were 6 bases for V and 7 bases for J; bases not matched to a gene: 8. The CDR3 spans 15 residues. The CDR3 nucleotides read TGCGCCAGCAGACCTAGGGACAGGTGCAATTCACCCCTCCACTTT. It translates to CASRPRDRCNSPLHF.

CDR3 sequence reads: CASRRQDYGYTF. In DNA, the CDR3 is TGTGCCAGCAGAAGACAGGACTATGGCTACACCTTC. The V call is TRBV12-3 or TRBV12-4, the J call TRBJ1-2; the D gene is possibly TRBD1 (6 bases). This CDR3 region has 12 residues. The V and J ends lost 6 bases and 3 bases respectively, with 8 bases between them.

The V and J genes are TRBV27 and TRBJ2-5, with D possibly matching TRBD1 (6 bases). This CDR3 is 17 amino acids long. V was pared by 3 bases and J by 2 bases, with 19 bases between. The germline CDR1 and CDR2 sequences are MNHEY and SMNVEV (reference sequence). CDR3 bases: TGTGCCAGCAGTTTCCACAACCGACAGGTGGGGCAAGAGACCCAGTACTTC. This gives the protein CASSFHNRQVGQETQYF.

CDR3 residues: CASSLDYAGREDQPQHF. DNA for the CDR3: TGTGCCAGCAGCTTAGATTATGCCGGCAGGGAGGATCAGCCCCAGCATTTT. The chain employs TRBV11-2 and TRBJ1-5; D might be TRBD1 (5 bases). V lost 0 bases to trimming and J lost 5 bases, with 17 bases between them. Germline values: CDR1 SGHAT, CDR2 FQNNGV. The CDR3 is 17 residues long.

The V call is TRBV9, the J call TRBJ1-1; D call uncertain. This CDR3 region has 15 residues. Trimming left V 2 bases short and J 1 base short, with 12 bases between. The germline V gene has CDR1 SGDLS and CDR2 YYNGEE. The CDR3 DNA reads TGTGCCAGCAGCGTCGTGTCCGACTGGAACACTGAAGCTTTCTTT. As protein: CASSVVSDWNTEAFF.

The chain joins TRBV19 to TRBJ2-2, with 7 nucleotides matching TRBD2. CDR1 LNHDA and CDR2 SQIVND come from the germline V gene (reference sequence). This CDR3 has 14 amino acids. V lost 10 bases and J lost 1; bases outside the gene matches: 6. CDR3 in amino acids: CATTGEGNTGELFF. CDR3 nucleotides: TGTGCCACCACGGGGGAGGGGAACACCGGGGAGCTGTTTTTT.

The rearrangement links TRBV19 to TRBJ2-5; 10 bases agree with TRBD1. The CDR3 sequence is 15 residues long. The ends lost 8 bases at V and 3 bases at J; junction bases unmatched: 9. Germline CDR1 is LNHDA and CDR2 is SQIVND (reference sequence). The CDR3 loop reads CASGPRQGAKETQYF. The CDR3 DNA is TGTGCCAGTGGGCCCCGACAGGGGGCGAAAGAGACCCAGTACTTC. Supplemented by reference TRBV19 and TRBJ2-5, the full variable domain reads DGGITQSPKYLFRKEGQNVTLSCEQNLNHDAMYWYRQDPGQGLRLIYYSQIVNDFQKGDIAEGYSVSREKKESFPLTVTSAQKNPTAFYLCASGPRQGAKETQYFGPGTRLLVL.

The CDR3: CAISEPAGEETQYF. CDR3 DNA sequence: TGTGCCATCAGTGAACCGGCGGGGGAAGAGACCCAGTACTTC. The chain is built from TRBV10-3 and TRBJ2-5; 7 nucleotides match TRBD2. V lost 3 bases, J lost 3 bases, and 4 bases stayed unmatched. The CDR3 totals 14 residues. Germline values: CDR1 ENHRY, CDR2 SYGVKD.

This clone came up once. The chain has TRBV9 and TRBJ2-6; D is possibly TRBD1 (6 bases). The CDR3 consists of 16 residues. The V gene's germline CDR1 is SGDLS and CDR2 YYNGEE. With 4 bases removed from V and 2 bases from J, the gap between germline ends came to 13 bases. The CDR3 DNA follows: TGTGCCAGCAGCACACCACAGGGCACTGGGGCCAACGTCCTGACTTTC. Residues: CASSTPQGTGANVLTF.

This clone was detected ten times or more. This rearrangement joins TRBV12-3 or TRBV12-4 to TRBJ1-6; D is uncertain. The length of the CDR3 is 13 residues. Trimming removed 1 base from V and 8 bases from J, with 6 bases in between. The DNA of the CDR3 is TGTGCCAGCAGTTTAGGGAGCGATTCACCCCTCCACTTT. Its protein product is CASSLGSDSPLHF.

CDR3 residues: CASSPRRGGNIQYF. CDR3 nucleotide sequence: TGTGCCAGCAGCCCCCGAAGGGGTGGAAACATTCAGTACTTC. The chain employs TRBV7-9 and TRBJ2-4; D possibly corresponds to TRBD1 (5 bases). Trimming cost V 5 bases and J 6 bases, with 14 bases left between them. This CDR3 has 14 residues. Germline lookup yields CDR1 SEHNR and CDR2 FQNEAQ (reference sequence).

The sample holds a few counts of this clone. In DNA form, the CDR3 reads TGTGCCAGCAGCTCACGCGACAGGGCTAATGGCTACACCTTC. Translation gives CASSSRDRANGYTF. V gene TRBV5-4 combines with J gene TRBJ1-2; 7 nucleotides agree with TRBD1. J gave up 6 bases and V 3 bases, and 8 bases lay outside the gene matches. Germline CDR1 is SGHNT and CDR2 is YYREEE (reference sequence). The length of the CDR3 is 14 residues.

The rearrangement uses TRBV28 and TRBJ1-3; D uncertain. The length of the CDR3 is 15 residues. Germline V gene lookup returns CDR1 MDHEN and CDR2 SYDVKM. Trimming removed 2 bases from V and 4 bases from J, with 12 bases in between. CDR3 loop: CASSLGGKHGNTIYF. The DNA for the CDR3 is TGTGCCAGCAGTTTAGGAGGGAAGCACGGAAACACCATATATTTT.

The chain uses TRBV20-1 and TRBJ1-2; D is unresolved. The length of the CDR3 is 11 residues. Germline CDR1 DFQATT, CDR2 SNEGSKA (reference sequence). V was pared by 1 base and J by 6 bases, with 6 bases between. The CDR3 loop reads CSARGEDGYTF. The CDR3, as DNA: TGCAGTGCTAGAGGCGAGGATGGCTACACCTTC.

This clone was observed at least ten times. Distinct nucleotide sequences in the sample also encode this CDR3. The gene calls are TRBV19 and TRBJ2-2; 9 bases are shared with TRBD1. This CDR3 has 14 amino acids. After removal of 5 bases from V and 5 bases from J, the junction contained 3 bases not matched to a gene. Germline V gene sequence: CDR1 LNHDA, CDR2 SQIVND (reference sequence). For the CDR3, the DNA is TGTGCCAGTAGTGGGACAGGGAGGACCGGGGAGCTGTTTTTT. This codes for CASSGTGRTGELFF.

The chain carries TRBV5-1 and TRBJ2-2; TRBD1 matches 8 bases. With 4 bases clipped from V and 6 bases from J, the junction kept 5 bases outside the gene matches. The length of the CDR3 is 14 residues. Germline CDR1 and CDR2: SGHRS and YFSETQ. The CDR3 spells CASSAGQDSGELFF. CDR3 DNA sequence: TGCGCCAGCAGCGCGGGACAGGACTCCGGGGAGCTGTTTTTT.

The chain links TRBV11-2 to TRBJ1-2; weak D call: TRBD1 (5 bases). The CDR3 has 13 amino acids. Per the germline V gene, CDR1 is SGHAT and CDR2 is FQNNGV. V dropped 1 base and J dropped 4 bases, with 7 bases sitting between them. The CDR3 protein is CASSLGQGYGYTF. DNA for the CDR3: TGTGCCAGCAGCTTAGGGCAGGGCTATGGCTACACCTTC.

The chain is built from TRBV18 and TRBJ1-4, with a tentative D call TRBD1 (6 bases). This CDR3 has 14 residues. The germline V gene encodes CDR1 KGHSH and CDR2 LQKENI. The V gene lost 5 bases and the J gene lost 7 bases, with 14 bases spanning the gap. CDR3 DNA sequence: TGTGCCAGCTCAGTTCAGGGGAAGGCTGAAAAACTGTTTTTT. Protein product: CASSVQGKAEKLFF.

The chain combines TRBV7-2 with TRBJ2-5, with 9 positions matching TRBD1. The V segment lost 3 bases and the J segment 3 bases; nucleotides outside the gene matches: 8. Germline V gene sequence: CDR1 SGHTA, CDR2 FQGNSA. The CDR3 contains 16 residues. CDR3 DNA sequence: TGTGCCAGCAGCTTTTCCGGGACAGGGATAAAAGAGACCCAGTACTTC. It specifies CASSFSGTGIKETQYF. The full variable domain, rest sourced from reference TRBV7-2 and TRBJ2-5, is GAGVSQSPSNKVTEKGKDVELRCDPISGHTALYWYRQSLGQGLEFLIYFQGNSAPDKSGLPSDRFSAERTGGSVSTLTIQRTQQEDSAVYLCASSFSGTGIKETQYFGPGTRLLVL.

This chain connects TRBV19 to TRBJ2-3; 9 bases match TRBD2. J was trimmed by 4 bases and V by 8 bases; bases with no gene match: 4. The CDR3 is 13 amino acids. Germline-derived CDR1 and CDR2 are LNHDA and SQIVND (reference sequence). CDR3 sequence reads: CASRSGGADTQYF. The CDR3 DNA reads as TGTGCCAGTCGTAGCGGGGGCGCAGATACGCAGTATTTT. Looking up the rest from reference TRBV19 and TRBJ2-3 gives the full variable domain: DGGITQSPKYLFRKEGQNVTLSCEQNLNHDAMYWYRQDPGQGLRLIYYSQIVNDFQKGDIAEGYSVSREKKESFPLTVTSAQKNPTAFYLCASRSGGADTQYFGPGTRLTVL.

The chain employs TRBV6-5 and TRBJ2-5, with 7 bases lining up with TRBD1. Unmatched junction bases numbered 15, after V lost 4 bases and J lost 7 bases. The V gene's germline CDR1 is MNHEY and CDR2 SVGAGI. CDR3 length: 16 residues. For the CDR3, the DNA is TGTGCCAGCAGTTCAACGGGACAGAACATCCCAGGGACCCAGTACTTC. It codes for CASSSTGQNIPGTQYF.

As DNA, the CDR3 is TGTGCCACCAGTTGGCAGTACGAGCAGTACTTC. Amino acid sequence: CATSWQYEQYF. This sequence joins TRBV24-1 and TRBJ2-7; D unclear. Trimming removed 6 bases at V and 4 bases at J, with 6 bases between. CDR1 and CDR2 (germline): KGHDR, SFDVKD. The CDR3 runs 11 residues.

The rearrangement uses TRBV2 and TRBJ1-1, with D perhaps TRBD1 (5 bases). The CDR3 has 12 residues. Germline V lookup: CDR1 SNHLY, CDR2 FYNNEI. V was shortened by 4 bases and J by 8 bases, with 11 bases between the two germline ends. This chain's CDR3 is CASSVEAGEAFF. Written as DNA, the CDR3 is TGTGCCAGCAGTGTCGAGGCAGGGGAAGCTTTCTTT.

The chain employs TRBV7-9 and TRBJ2-2, with 8 bases identical to TRBD2. Germline CDR1 reads SEHNR; CDR2 reads FQNEAQ (reference sequence). With V trimmed by 10 bases and J by 5 bases, 15 bases remained unmatched. The CDR3 covers 16 residues. The CDR3 sequence is CATQAEGTRGTGELFF. CDR3 bases: TGTGCCACCCAAGCAGAAGGGACTAGAGGGACCGGGGAGCTGTTTTTT.

The chain is built from TRBV18 and TRBJ2-3, with D possibly being TRBD1 (5 bases). V was shortened by 3 bases and J by 0 bases, with 10 bases between the two germline ends. Germline V CDR1 and CDR2: KGHSH, LQKENI. CDR3 length: 15 residues. In nucleotides, the CDR3 is TGTGCCAGCTCACCCTGGCAGGGTAGCACAGATACGCAGTATTTT. This encodes CASSPWQGSTDTQYF.

The rearrangement joins TRBV4-2 to TRBJ2-3; 10 bases match TRBD2. The CDR3 spans 20 residues. The trim removed 0 bases at V and 0 bases at J, leaving 12 bases unmatched. Germline assignment: CDR1 LGHNA and CDR2 YNFKEQ. The CDR3 DNA is TGTGCCAGCAGCCAAGATAGTTCAGCTAGCGGGGGAAAAAGCACAGATACGCAGTATTTT. Translated, it gives CASSQDSSASGGKSTDTQYF.

J is TRBJ1-1 and V is TRBV5-1; no definite D call. Trimming shortened V by 0 bases and J by 0 bases, and 6 bases separated the two germline ends. Germline assignment: CDR1 SGHRS and CDR2 YFSETQ. This CDR3 is 14 amino acids long. CDR3 coding DNA: TGCGCCAGCAGCTTGGCACAGTTGAACACTGAAGCTTTCTTT. It codes for CASSLAQLNTEAFF.

This clone was counted only a few times. The chain recombines TRBV3-1 (or the pseudogene TRBV3-2) with TRBJ1-2; 7 bases fit TRBD1. CDR1 is LGHDT, CDR2 YNNKEL, per germline (reference sequence). J gave up 9 bases and V 1 base, and 8 bases lay outside the gene matches. This CDR3 has 14 residues. The CDR3 region has the DNA TGTGCCAGCAGCCAAGCAATGACAGGGCTAAGCTACACCTTC. Protein product: CASSQAMTGLSYTF.